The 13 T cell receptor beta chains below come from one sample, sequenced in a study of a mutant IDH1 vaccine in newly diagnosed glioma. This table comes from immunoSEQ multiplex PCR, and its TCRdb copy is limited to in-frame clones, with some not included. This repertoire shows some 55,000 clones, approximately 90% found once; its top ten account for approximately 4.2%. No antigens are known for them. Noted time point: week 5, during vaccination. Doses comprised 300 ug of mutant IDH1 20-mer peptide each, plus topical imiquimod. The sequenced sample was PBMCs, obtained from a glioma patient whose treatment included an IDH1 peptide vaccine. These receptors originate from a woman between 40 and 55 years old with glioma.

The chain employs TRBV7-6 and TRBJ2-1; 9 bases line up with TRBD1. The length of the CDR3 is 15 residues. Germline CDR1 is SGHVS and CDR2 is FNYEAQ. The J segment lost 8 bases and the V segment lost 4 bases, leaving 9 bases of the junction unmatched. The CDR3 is CASSYRDRVEHEQFF. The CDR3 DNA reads TGTGCCAGCAGCTACCGGGACAGGGTTGAACATGAGCAGTTCTTC.

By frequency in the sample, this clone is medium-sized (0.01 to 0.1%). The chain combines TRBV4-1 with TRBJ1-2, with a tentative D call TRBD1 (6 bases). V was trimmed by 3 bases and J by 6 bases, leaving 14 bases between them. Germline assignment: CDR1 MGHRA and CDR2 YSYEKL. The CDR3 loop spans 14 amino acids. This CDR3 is CASSQPDRDHGYTF. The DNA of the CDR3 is TGCGCCAGCAGCCAGCCGGACAGAGACCATGGCTACACCTTC.

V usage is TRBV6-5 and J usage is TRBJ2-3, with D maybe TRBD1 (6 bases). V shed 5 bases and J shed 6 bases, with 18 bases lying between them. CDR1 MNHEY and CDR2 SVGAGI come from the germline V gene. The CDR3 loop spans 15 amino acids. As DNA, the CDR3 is TGTGCCAGCAGTCACAGGACAGACCGACCCGATACGCAGTATTTT. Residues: CASSHRTDRPDTQYF.

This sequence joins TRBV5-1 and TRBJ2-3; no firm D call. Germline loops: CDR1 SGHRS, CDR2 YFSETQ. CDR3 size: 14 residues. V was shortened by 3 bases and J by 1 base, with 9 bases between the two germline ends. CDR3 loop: CASSSIARTDTQYF. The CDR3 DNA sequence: TGCGCCAGCAGCTCAATAGCCCGCACAGATACGCAGTATTTT.

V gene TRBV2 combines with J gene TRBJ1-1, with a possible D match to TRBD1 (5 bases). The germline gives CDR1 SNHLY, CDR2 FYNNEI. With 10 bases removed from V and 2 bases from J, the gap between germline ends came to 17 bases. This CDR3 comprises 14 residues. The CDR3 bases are TGTGCCACCCTGACAGAGTGGGCAAACACTGAAGCTTTCTTT. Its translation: CATLTEWANTEAFF. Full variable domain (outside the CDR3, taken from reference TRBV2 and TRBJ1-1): EPEVTQTPSHQVTQMGQEVILRCVPISNHLYFYWYRQILGQKVEFLVSFYNNEISEKSEIFDDQFSVERPDGSNFTLKIRSTKLEDSAMYFCATLTEWANTEAFFGQGTRLTVV.

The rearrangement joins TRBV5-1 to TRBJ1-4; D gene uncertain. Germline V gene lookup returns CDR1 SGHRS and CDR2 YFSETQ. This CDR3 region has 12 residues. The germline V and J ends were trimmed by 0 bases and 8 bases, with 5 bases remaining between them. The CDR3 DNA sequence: TGCGCCAGCAGCTTGGTGGGGGAAAAACTGTTTTTT. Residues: CASSLVGEKLFF. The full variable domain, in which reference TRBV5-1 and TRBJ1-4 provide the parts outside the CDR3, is KAGVTQTPRYLIKTRGQQVTLSCSPISGHRSVSWYQQTPGQGLQFLFEYFSETQRNKGNFPGRFSGRQFSNSRSEMNVSTLELGDSALYLCASSLVGEKLFFGSGTQLSVL.

DNA of the CDR3: TGCAGCGTTGAAGGGCCACACTGGGCCAAAAACATTCAGTACTTC. As protein: CSVEGPHWAKNIQYF. V is TRBV29-1 and J is TRBJ2-4; D gene unclear. Germline V lookup: CDR1 SQVTM, CDR2 ANQGSEA. The V end lost 1 base, the J end lost 1 base, and 11 bases lay between the germline ends. CDR3 length: 15 residues.

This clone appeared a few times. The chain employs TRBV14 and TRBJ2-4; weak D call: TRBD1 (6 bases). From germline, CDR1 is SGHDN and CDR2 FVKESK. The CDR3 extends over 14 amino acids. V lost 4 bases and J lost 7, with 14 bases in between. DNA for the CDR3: TGTGCCAGCAGCCCCACTCAGGGGAGTAACATTCAGTACTTC. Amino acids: CASSPTQGSNIQYF.

CDR3 residues: CASSLLAGVGGELFF. CDR3 bases: TGTGCCAGCAGCTTACTAGCGGGAGTTGGCGGGGAGCTGTTTTTT. The chain couples TRBV7-9 to TRBJ2-2; the match to TRBD2 covers 10 bases. V dropped 2 bases and J dropped 7; count of bases not matched to a gene: 4. Germline lookup yields CDR1 SEHNR and CDR2 FQNEAQ (reference sequence). This CDR3 is built from 15 residues.

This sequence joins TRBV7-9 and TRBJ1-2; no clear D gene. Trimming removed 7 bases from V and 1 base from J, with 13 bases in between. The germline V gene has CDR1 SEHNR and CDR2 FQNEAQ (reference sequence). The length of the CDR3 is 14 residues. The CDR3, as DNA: TGTGCCAGCACCCTGGGAGGGCTTAACTATGGCTACACCTTC. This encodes CASTLGGLNYGYTF.

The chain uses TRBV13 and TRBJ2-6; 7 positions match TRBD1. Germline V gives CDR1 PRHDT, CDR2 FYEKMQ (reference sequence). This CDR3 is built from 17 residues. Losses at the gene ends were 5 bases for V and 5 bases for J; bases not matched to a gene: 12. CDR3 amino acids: CASSLRRTGRRANVLTF. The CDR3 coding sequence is TGTGCCAGCAGCCTTAGGAGGACAGGCCGTAGGGCCAACGTCCTGACTTTC.

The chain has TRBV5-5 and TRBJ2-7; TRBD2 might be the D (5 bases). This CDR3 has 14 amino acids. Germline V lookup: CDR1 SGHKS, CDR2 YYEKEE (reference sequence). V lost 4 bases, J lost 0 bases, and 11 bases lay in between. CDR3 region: CASSLDGNSYEQYF. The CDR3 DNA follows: TGTGCCAGCAGCCTCGACGGGAACTCCTACGAGCAGTACTTC. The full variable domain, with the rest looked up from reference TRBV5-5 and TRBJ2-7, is DAGVTQSPTHLIKTRGQQVTLRCSPISGHKSVSWYQQVLGQGPQFIFQYYEKEERGRGNFPDRFSARQFPNYSSELNVNALLLGDSALYLCASSLDGNSYEQYFGPGTRLTVT.

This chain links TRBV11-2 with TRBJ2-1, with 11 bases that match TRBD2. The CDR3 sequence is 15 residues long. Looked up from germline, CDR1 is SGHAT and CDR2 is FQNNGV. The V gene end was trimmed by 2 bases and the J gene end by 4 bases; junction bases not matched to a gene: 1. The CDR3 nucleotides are TGTGCCAGCAGCTTAACTAGCGGGAGTTACAATGAGCAGTTCTTC. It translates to CASSLTSGSYNEQFF. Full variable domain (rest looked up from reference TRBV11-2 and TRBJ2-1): EAGVAQSPRYKIIEKRQSVAFWCNPISGHATLYWYQQILGQGPKLLIQFQNNGVVDDSQLPKDRFSAERLKGVDSTLKIQPAKLEDSAVYLCASSLTSGSYNEQFFGPGTRLTVL.